A single sample gave rise to the 21 T cell receptor beta chains below, sequenced in a study of blood T cell repertoires in COVID-19. Assay: immunoSEQ multiplex PCR; the TCRdb copy retains only in-frame clones and omits some. The sample yields 70,000 to 75,000 clones, under 95% seen once. Source material: peripheral blood. These receptors were taken from a human donor in a cohort sampled during active COVID-19.

This chain connects TRBV3-1 (or the pseudogene TRBV3-2) to TRBJ2-5; a possible D gene is TRBD2 (5 bases). Trimming removed 5 bases from V and 7 bases from J, with 23 bases in between. This CDR3 region has 16 residues. CDR1 is LGHDT and CDR2 is YNNKEL in the germline V gene (reference sequence). The CDR3 nucleotides read TGTGCCAGCAGCTACGAATACCGGGGAACGCGCGGGACCCAGTACTTC. Its protein product is CASSYEYRGTRGTQYF.

The gene calls are TRBV7-3 and TRBJ2-7; 9 bases map to TRBD1. This CDR3 comprises 13 residues. Looked up from germline, CDR1 is SGHTA and CDR2 is FQGTGA. V lost 5 bases to trimming and J lost 6 bases; unmatched junction nucleotides: 5. CDR3 DNA sequence: TGTGCCAGCAGCACGGGACAGGGAGGCGAGCAGTACTTC. Residues: CASSTGQGGEQYF.

This chain uses TRBV7-9 with TRBJ2-2, with 7 positions matching TRBD2. The length of the CDR3 is 15 residues. Germline values: CDR1 SEHNR, CDR2 FQNEAQ (reference sequence). Trimming at V came to 0 bases and at J to 8 bases, leaving 6 bases not matched to a gene. The CDR3 nucleotides read TGTGCCAGCAGCTTAGCTTCGGGCGGGAGTGGGGAGCTGTTTTTT. Encoded protein: CASSLASGGSGELFF.

The rearrangement joins TRBV9 to TRBJ2-5, with 7 positions matching TRBD2. J lost 5 bases, V lost 4 bases, and 11 bases had no gene match. The CDR3 sequence is 15 residues long. Germline V gives CDR1 SGDLS, CDR2 YYNGEE. The CDR3 protein is CASSPFGRSGETQYF. The CDR3 DNA reads TGTGCCAGCAGCCCTTTCGGGAGGTCGGGGGAGACCCAGTACTTC.

V gene TRBV30 combines with J gene TRBJ2-7, with D perhaps matching TRBD1 (5 bases). This CDR3 spans 12 amino acids. Germline loops: CDR1 GTSNPN, CDR2 SVGIG (reference sequence). Trimming removed 4 bases at V and 4 bases at J, with 11 bases between. The CDR3 coding sequence is TGTGCCTGGACCGCAACAGGTTACGAGCAGTACTTC. Protein: CAWTATGYEQYF. Full variable domain (missing parts from reference TRBV30 and TRBJ2-7): SQTIHQWPATLVQPVGSPLSLECTVEGTSNPNLYWYRQAAGRGLQLLFYSVGIGQISSEVPQNLSASRPQDRQFILSSKKLLLSDSGFYLCAWTATGYEQYFGPGTRLTVT.

This chain connects TRBV7-2 to TRBJ2-7; 8 bases line up with TRBD1. V dropped 3 bases and J dropped 4; count of bases not matched to a gene: 8. Germline V CDR1 and CDR2: SGHTA, FQGNSA. There are 15 residues in the CDR3. The CDR3 DNA reads as TGTGCCAGCAGCTTTGTGGCAGGGGGCCCGTACGAGCAGTACTTC. This encodes CASSFVAGGPYEQYF.

This clone was counted once. V gene TRBV28 combines with J gene TRBJ2-3; D gene uncertain. V shed 3 bases and J shed 2 bases, with 9 bases lying between them. The germline V gene encodes CDR1 MDHEN and CDR2 SYDVKM. CDR3 length: 14 residues. CDR3 loop: CASSFDKNTDTQYF. CDR3 nucleotides: TGTGCCAGCAGTTTTGACAAGAACACAGATACGCAGTATTTT.

This clone was counted once. The chain recombines TRBV30 with TRBJ2-7, with 12 bases identical to TRBD2. The CDR3 has 16 amino acids. Germline CDR1 reads GTSNPN; CDR2 reads SVGIG (reference sequence). After removal of 2 bases from V and 7 bases from J, the junction contained 12 bases not matched to a gene. The CDR3 here is CAWSWSSGRAREEQYF. The CDR3 nucleotides are TGTGCCTGGAGTTGGTCTAGCGGGAGGGCCCGGGAGGAGCAGTACTTC.

The CDR3 protein is CASRLVGTEFVLGRCWRYEQYF. For the CDR3, the DNA is TGTGCAAGTCGCTTAGTCGGGACAGAATTTGTATTAGGTCGTTGTTGGCGTTACGAGCAGTACTTC. This chain links TRBV12-2 with TRBJ2-7; the D segment call TRBD1 is taken from the table without a DNA check. TRBV12-2 represents a pseudogene. This CDR3 region has 22 residues.

The chain uses TRBV9 and TRBJ2-3, with 11 bases aligning to TRBD2. This CDR3 comprises 16 residues. CDR1 and CDR2 (germline): SGDLS, YYNGEE. Trimming removed 4 bases from V and 0 bases from J; junction bases left unmatched: 4. This chain's CDR3 is CASSPRTSGSTDTQYF. CDR3 in DNA: TGTGCCAGCAGCCCTCGGACTAGCGGGAGCACAGATACGCAGTATTTT.

This clone was counted once. V is TRBV27 and J is TRBJ1-2; 9 bases are a match to TRBD1. V dropped 3 bases and J dropped 7; count of bases not matched to a gene: 3. The germline V gene encodes CDR1 MNHEY and CDR2 SMNVEV (reference sequence). The CDR3 totals 13 residues. The CDR3 coding sequence is TGTGCCAGCAGTTTGGGACAGGGAATTGGCTACACCTTC. Residues: CASSLGQGIGYTF.

The chain joins TRBV6-6 to TRBJ2-5, with 7 bases identical to TRBD1. The CDR3 runs to 15 residues. With 5 bases clipped from V and 2 bases from J, the junction kept 8 bases outside the gene matches. CDR1 is MNHNY, CDR2 SVGAGI, per germline (reference sequence). The chain's CDR3 is CASSDRDRVQETQYF. The DNA for the CDR3 is TGTGCCAGCAGTGACCGGGACAGAGTACAAGAGACCCAGTACTTC.

The rearrangement uses TRBV11-2 and TRBJ2-1; D call uncertain. CDR1 is SGHAT and CDR2 is FQNNGV in the germline V gene. The length of the CDR3 is 15 residues. The V end lost 3 bases, the J end lost 0 bases, and 9 bases lay between the germline ends. The CDR3 DNA sequence: TGTGCCAGCAGCTTGGGCATTCGCTCCTACAATGAGCAGTTCTTC. Protein product: CASSLGIRSYNEQFF.

The chain carries TRBV28 and TRBJ2-3, with 9 bases that match TRBD1. V lost 2 bases, J lost 2 bases, and 5 bases stayed unmatched. This CDR3 spans 16 amino acids. The germline V gene has CDR1 MDHEN and CDR2 SYDVKM. The chain's CDR3 is CASSLPGTGYTDTQYF. For the CDR3, the DNA is TGTGCCAGCAGTTTACCCGGGACAGGGTACACAGATACGCAGTATTTT. Based on the CDR3 plus reference TRBV28 and TRBJ2-3, the full variable domain is DVKVTQSSRYLVKRTGEKVFLECVQDMDHENMFWYRQDPGLGLRLIYFSYDVKMKEKGDIPEGYSVSREKKERFSLILESASTNQTSMYLCASSLPGTGYTDTQYFGPGTRLTVL.

The gene calls are TRBV27 and TRBJ2-1; 10 nucleotides align to TRBD2. V lost 4 bases to trimming and J lost 6 bases; unmatched junction nucleotides: 6. The CDR3 length is 15 residues. The germline V gene has CDR1 MNHEY and CDR2 SMNVEV (reference sequence). CDR3 DNA sequence: TGTGCCAGCAGTTGGACTAGCGGTGTCGGCAATGAGCAGTTCTTC. Encoded protein: CASSWTSGVGNEQFF.

This clone was found a few times. V usage is TRBV9 and J usage is TRBJ1-6, with 9 nucleotides matching TRBD1. Germline lookup yields CDR1 SGDLS and CDR2 YYNGEE. There are 15 residues in the CDR3. V was pared by 4 bases and J by 5 bases, with 4 bases of the junction left unmatched. The CDR3 sequence: CASSRDRADNSPLHF. The CDR3 DNA is TGTGCCAGCAGCAGGGACAGGGCGGATAATTCACCCCTCCACTTT.

This chain connects TRBV7-9 to TRBJ2-7; 8 positions match TRBD1. CDR1 and CDR2 from the germline V gene are SEHNR and FQNEAQ (reference sequence). The CDR3 contains 15 residues. The junction had 7 bases not matched to a gene; V was cut back by 2 bases and J by 4 bases. The CDR3 nucleotides are TGTGCCAGCAGCTTACTGACAGGGGCTCGGTACGAGCAGTACTTC. The encoded protein is CASSLLTGARYEQYF.

The chain employs TRBV4-3 and TRBJ1-2, with 9 bases lining up with TRBD1. Per germline, CDR1 LGHNA and CDR2 YSLEER. This CDR3 is 16 amino acids long. The junction had 4 bases not matched to a gene; V was cut back by 1 base and J by 1 base. Here the CDR3 reads CASSQVTGGYNYGYTF. CDR3 bases: TGCGCCAGCAGCCAAGTGACAGGGGGTTATAACTATGGCTACACCTTC.

This chain connects TRBV7-2 to TRBJ1-4; 9 bases fit TRBD1. CDR1 and CDR2 from the germline V gene are SGHTA and FQGNSA. Unmatched junction bases numbered 3, after V lost 0 bases and J lost 7 bases. CDR3 size: 15 residues. The CDR3 spells CASSLAGQGSEKLFF. DNA for the CDR3: TGTGCCAGCAGCTTAGCTGGACAGGGGAGTGAAAAACTGTTTTTT. Using reference TRBV7-2 and TRBJ1-4 for the parts outside the CDR3, the full variable domain is GAGVSQSPSNKVTEKGKDVELRCDPISGHTALYWYRQSLGQGLEFLIYFQGNSAPDKSGLPSDRFSAERTGGSVSTLTIQRTQQEDSAVYLCASSLAGQGSEKLFFGSGTQLSVL.

The rearrangement links TRBV28 to TRBJ2-7, with a possible D match to TRBD1 (7 bases). This CDR3 is 15 amino acids long. Deletions cut 6 bases from V and 2 bases from J, with 17 bases between. Germline V gene data show CDR1 as MDHEN and CDR2 as SYDVKM. Here the CDR3 DNA reads TGTGCCAGCAGAAAGGGGGCTAGCGATGCCTACGAGCAGTACTTC. Amino acids: CASRKGASDAYEQYF.

This chain joins TRBV5-6 and TRBJ2-7, with 8 bases lining up with TRBD1. The trim removed 0 bases at V and 4 bases at J, leaving 6 bases unmatched. Looked up from germline, CDR1 is SGHDT and CDR2 is YYEEEE. This CDR3 is 15 amino acids long. The CDR3: CASSLVVTGVYEQYF. CDR3 bases: TGTGCCAGCAGCTTGGTGGTGACAGGGGTTTACGAGCAGTACTTC.